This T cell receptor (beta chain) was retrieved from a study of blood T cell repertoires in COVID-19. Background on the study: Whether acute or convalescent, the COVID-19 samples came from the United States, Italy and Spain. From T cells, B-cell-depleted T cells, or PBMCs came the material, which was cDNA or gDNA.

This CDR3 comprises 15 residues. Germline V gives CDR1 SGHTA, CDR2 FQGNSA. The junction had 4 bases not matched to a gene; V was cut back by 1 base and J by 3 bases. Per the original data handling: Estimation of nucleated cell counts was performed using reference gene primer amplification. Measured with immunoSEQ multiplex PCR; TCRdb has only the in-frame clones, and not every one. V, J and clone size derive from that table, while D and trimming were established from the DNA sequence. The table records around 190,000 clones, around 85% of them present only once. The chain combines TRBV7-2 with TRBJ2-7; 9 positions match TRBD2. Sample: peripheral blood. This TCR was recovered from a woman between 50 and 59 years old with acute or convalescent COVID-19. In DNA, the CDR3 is TGTGCCAGCAGCTTAGTAGGAGCGGGGGGCTACGAGCAGTACTTC. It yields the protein CASSLVGAGGYEQYF.